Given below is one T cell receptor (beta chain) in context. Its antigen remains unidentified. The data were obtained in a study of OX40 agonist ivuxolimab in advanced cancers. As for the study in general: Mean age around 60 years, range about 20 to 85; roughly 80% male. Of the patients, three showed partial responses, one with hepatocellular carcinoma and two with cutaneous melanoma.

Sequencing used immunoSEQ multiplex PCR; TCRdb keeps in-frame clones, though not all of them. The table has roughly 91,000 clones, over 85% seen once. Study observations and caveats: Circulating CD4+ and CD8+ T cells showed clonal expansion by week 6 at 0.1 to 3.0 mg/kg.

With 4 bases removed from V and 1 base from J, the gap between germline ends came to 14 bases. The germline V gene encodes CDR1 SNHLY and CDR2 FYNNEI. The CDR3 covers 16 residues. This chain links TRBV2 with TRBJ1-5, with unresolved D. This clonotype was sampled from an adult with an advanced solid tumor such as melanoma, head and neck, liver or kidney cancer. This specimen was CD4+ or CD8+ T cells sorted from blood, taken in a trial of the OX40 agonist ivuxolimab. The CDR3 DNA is TGTGCCAGCAGTGTCAGTCCGGTCAGGAGCAATCAGCCCCAGCATTTT. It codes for CASSVSPVRSNQPQHF.